What follows are 22 T cell receptor beta chains derived from one specimen sequenced in a study of neurological immune-mediated disorders. TCRdb reprocessed the 5' RACE reads with MiXCR, giving one entry per CDR3 protein. Here the sample spans 39,000 or so distinct CDR3 sequences, 4% to 5.5% being singletons. Sequenced sample: CD4+ T cells from blood. The source is a man between 18 and 35 years old in good health.

This clonotype was observed at least ten times. The rearrangement links TRBV7-2 to TRBJ2-3; D may be TRBD1 (5 bases). The CDR3 contains 13 residues. The V and J ends lost 1 base and 6 bases respectively, with 8 bases between them. Germline CDR1 and CDR2: SGHTA and FQGNSA. The CDR3 DNA sequence: TGTGCCAGCAGCTTAGGGGGCCGGGATACGCAGTATTTT. It specifies CASSLGGRDTQYF.

There are many counts of this clonotype. CDR3 coding DNA: TGTGCCATCGGCCCAGGGGGGCCAACGAAAGCGTCCTACGAGCAGTACTTC. This sequence encodes CAIGPGGPTKASYEQYF. This chain connects TRBV10-3 to TRBJ2-7, with D maybe TRBD1 (7 bases). Germline V gives CDR1 ENHRY, CDR2 SYGVKD. This CDR3 is 17 amino acids long. With 8 bases removed from V and 1 base from J, the gap between germline ends came to 24 bases.

This clonotype was recorded many times. The chain recombines TRBV27 with TRBJ2-5; TRBD2 might be the D (5 bases). This CDR3 is 14 amino acids long. Germline values: CDR1 MNHEY, CDR2 SMNVEV (reference sequence). V was trimmed by 5 bases and J by 2 bases, leaving 12 bases between them. CDR3 DNA sequence: TGTGCCAGCAGTCCCCGACCGGGGCAAGAGACCCAGTACTTC. Translation: CASSPRPGQETQYF.

There are many counts of this clonotype. This rearrangement joins TRBV7-2 to TRBJ2-3; TRBD1 or TRBD2 may be the D gene (5 bases each). Between the trimmed V and J ends, which lost 5 bases and 2 bases, there was a span of 8 bases. This CDR3 comprises 13 residues. Looked up from germline, CDR1 is SGHTA and CDR2 is FQGNSA. CDR3: CASSRDLTDTQYF. The CDR3, as DNA: TGTGCCAGCAGCCGGGACCTCACAGATACGCAGTATTTT.

This clonotype has at least ten counts. The chain recombines TRBV5-1 with TRBJ2-5; 8 bases agree with TRBD2. The CDR3 runs 16 residues. Germline lookup yields CDR1 SGHRS and CDR2 YFSETQ. Trimming at V came to 2 bases and at J to 2 bases, leaving 8 bases not matched to a gene. Here the CDR3 reads CASSLGGSSGQETQYF. The CDR3 DNA sequence: TGCGCCAGCAGCTTAGGTGGCTCTAGCGGGCAAGAGACCCAGTACTTC.

This clonotype was seen repeatedly, ten times or more. The chain uses TRBV6-5 and TRBJ1-1; the D is unclear. Trimming removed 2 bases at V and 5 bases at J, with 12 bases between. The length of the CDR3 is 14 residues. Germline-derived CDR1 and CDR2 are MNHEY and SVGAGI. The chain's CDR3 is CASSYGTGRTEAFF. CDR3 DNA: TGTGCCAGCAGTTACGGTACGGGTAGGACTGAAGCTTTCTTT.

This clonotype was counted many times. The CDR3: CASSLGQAYYGYTF. CDR3 in DNA: TGCGCCAGCAGCTTGGGGCAGGCCTACTATGGCTACACCTTC. This sequence joins TRBV5-1 and TRBJ1-2; D remains unclear. The CDR3 runs to 14 residues. From germline, CDR1 is SGHRS and CDR2 YFSETQ. V lost 0 bases to trimming and J lost 3 bases, with 9 bases between them.

This clonotype was observed at least ten times. The chain combines TRBV9 with TRBJ2-2, with no clear D. V was cut by 0 bases and J by 2 bases, with 8 bases left in between. CDR1 is SGDLS, CDR2 YYNGEE, per germline. There are 15 residues in the CDR3. The CDR3 coding sequence is TGTGCCAGCAGCGTAGATGGCGGAAACACCGGGGAGCTGTTTTTT. Its translation is CASSVDGGNTGELFF. The whole variable domain, filled in from reference TRBV9 and TRBJ2-2, reads DSGVTQTPKHLITATGQRVTLRCSPRSGDLSVYWYQQSLDQGLQFLIQYYNGEERAKGNILERFSAQQFPDLHSELNLSSLELGDSALYFCASSVDGGNTGELFFGEGSRLTVL.

This clonotype appeared many times. The chain combines TRBV6-5 with TRBJ1-2; TRBD1 is a possible D gene (5 bases). The CDR3 totals 17 residues. Germline V lookup: CDR1 MNHEY, CDR2 SVGAGI. V was pared by 0 bases and J by 4 bases, with 18 bases between. CDR3: CASSYSINMGRVYGYTF. CDR3 DNA sequence: TGTGCCAGCAGTTACTCGATAAACATGGGCAGGGTCTATGGCTACACCTTC.

This clonotype was picked up many times. The rearrangement joins TRBV27 to TRBJ1-1; D remains unclear. The CDR3 is 14 residues long. V lost 3 bases and J 4 bases, leaving 12 bases between the germline ends. Germline lookup yields CDR1 MNHEY and CDR2 SMNVEV (reference sequence). CDR3 bases: TGTGCCAGCAGTTTCGGTGGTACGGGCACTGAAGCTTTCTTT. It codes for CASSFGGTGTEAFF.

This clonotype appeared many times. The chain has TRBV6-5 and TRBJ2-7; D is unresolved. This CDR3 is 11 amino acids long. Between the trimmed V and J ends, which lost 5 bases and 9 bases, there was a span of 11 bases. In germline, CDR1 is MNHEY, CDR2 SVGAGI. CDR3 in DNA: TGTGCCAGCAGTGACGCCGCCGCGCAGTACTTC. Translated: CASSDAAAQYF.

In this sample, this clonotype turned up many times. As DNA, the CDR3 is TGCAGTGCTCCCTGGGCGAACACTGAAGCTTTCTTT. Its protein is CSAPWANTEAFF. The chain recombines TRBV20-1 with TRBJ1-1; no reliable D call. There are 12 residues in the CDR3. Per germline, CDR1 DFQATT and CDR2 SNEGSKA (reference sequence). V was pared by 5 bases and J by 1 base, with 8 bases between.

This clonotype was seen repeatedly, ten times or more. This sequence joins TRBV5-1 and TRBJ2-5; a possible D gene is TRBD1 (5 bases). Trimming pared 4 bases from V and 1 base from J, leaving 11 bases between. The CDR3 has 14 amino acids. Germline-derived CDR1 and CDR2 are SGHRS and YFSETQ. The CDR3 loop is CASSPRTFQETQYF. The CDR3 DNA reads as TGCGCCAGCAGCCCGAGGACATTCCAAGAGACCCAGTACTTC. Full variable domain (remainder filled in from reference TRBV5-1 and TRBJ2-5): KAGVTQTPRYLIKTRGQQVTLSCSPISGHRSVSWYQQTPGQGLQFLFEYFSETQRNKGNFPGRFSGRQFSNSRSEMNVSTLELGDSALYLCASSPRTFQETQYFGPGTRLLVL.

This clonotype was seen many times. This chain links TRBV6-2 or TRBV6-3 with TRBJ1-6, with TRBD1 matching 8 bases. Looked up from germline, CDR1 is MNHEY and CDR2 is SVGEGT. The CDR3 is made up of 19 amino acids. V lost 6 bases, J lost 1 base, and 14 bases stayed unmatched. CDR3 nucleotides: TGTGCCAGCAGGCGAGGACAGGGAGACCAGAGATCCTATAATTCACCCCTCCACTTT. Translation: CASRRGQGDQRSYNSPLHF.

This clonotype showed up many times. The chain joins TRBV7-9 to TRBJ2-3, with TRBD2 matching 7 bases. Trimming removed 1 base from V and 10 bases from J; junction bases left unmatched: 14. Germline CDR1 and CDR2: SEHNR and FQNEAQ (reference sequence). The CDR3 is 16 residues long. CDR3 sequence (DNA): TGTGCCAGCAGCTTAGGGGGGGGGAACACTCCAGGTCCGCAGTATTTT. This translates into CASSLGGGNTPGPQYF. Drawing the rest from reference TRBV7-9 and TRBJ2-3, the complete variable domain is DTGVSQNPRHKITKRGQNVTFRCDPISEHNRLYWYRQTLGQGPEFLTYFQNEAQLEKSRLLSDRFSAERPKGSFSTLEIQRTEQGDSAMYLCASSLGGGNTPGPQYFGPGTRLTVL.

This clonotype was detected many times. V gene TRBV7-2 combines with J gene TRBJ2-7; D is possibly TRBD1 (5 bases). Germline V lookup: CDR1 SGHTA, CDR2 FQGNSA. Trimming removed 5 bases at V and 3 bases at J, with 14 bases between. The CDR3 totals 14 residues. The CDR3 nucleotides are TGTGCCAGCAGCCCCCGGAACAGGAACTACGAGCAGTACTTC. Translating gives CASSPRNRNYEQYF. Full variable domain (rest looked up from reference TRBV7-2 and TRBJ2-7): GAGVSQSPSNKVTEKGKDVELRCDPISGHTALYWYRQSLGQGLEFLIYFQGNSAPDKSGLPSDRFSAERTGGSVSTLTIQRTQQEDSAVYLCASSPRNRNYEQYFGPGTRLTVT.

The sample holds many counts of this clonotype. The chain carries TRBV5-1 and TRBJ1-2; D not certain. Trimming shortened V by 0 bases and J by 6 bases, and 9 bases separated the two germline ends. There are 13 residues in the CDR3. Germline loops: CDR1 SGHRS, CDR2 YFSETQ. CDR3 nucleotides: TGCGCCAGCAGCTTGGAAACAAGCCATGGCTACACCTTC. Its translation is CASSLETSHGYTF.

In its sample, this clonotype was seen many times. The chain uses TRBV6-5 and TRBJ2-4; D is unresolved. The germline CDR1 and CDR2 sequences are MNHEY and SVGAGI. Trimming removed 2 bases at V and 9 bases at J, with 20 bases between. The CDR3 length is 16 residues. CDR3 bases: TGTGCCAGCAGTTACAGATCGCCCAGCCAAAAAGGCATTCAGTACTTC. Translating gives CASSYRSPSQKGIQYF.

The sample holds many counts of this clonotype. The rearrangement joins TRBV20-1 to TRBJ1-1; 8 bases line up with TRBD1. Losses at the gene ends were 3 bases for V and 1 base for J; bases not matched to a gene: 10. This CDR3 is 16 amino acids long. The germline V gene encodes CDR1 DFQATT and CDR2 SNEGSKA (reference sequence). The CDR3 DNA sequence: TGCAGTGCTAGGTCTCCGGGACAGGCGGAGAACACTGAAGCTTTCTTT. Translated, it gives CSARSPGQAENTEAFF.

At least ten counts were recorded for this clonotype. The chain carries TRBV4-2 and TRBJ1-4; no reliable D call. The CDR3 totals 14 residues. Germline CDR1 LGHNA, CDR2 YNFKEQ. V was clipped by 0 bases and J by 8 bases, with 10 bases between them. CDR3 amino acids: CASSQDRTDEKLFF. In nucleotides, the CDR3 is TGTGCCAGCAGCCAAGATAGGACCGACGAAAAACTGTTTTTT.

This clonotype was seen many times. The V call is TRBV12-3 or TRBV12-4, the J call TRBJ2-5; TRBD2 might be the D (7 bases). V was shortened by 6 bases and J by 6 bases, with 11 bases between the two germline ends. This CDR3 is 12 amino acids long. The CDR3 sequence is CASRGGAKTQYF. CDR3 bases: TGTGCCAGCAGGGGGGGGGCGAAGACCCAGTACTTC.

This clonotype showed up many times. The chain recombines TRBV14 with TRBJ2-3, with D perhaps TRBD2 (6 bases). The germline gives CDR1 SGHDN, CDR2 FVKESK. V shed 0 bases and J shed 4 bases, with 23 bases lying between them. The CDR3 consists of 19 residues. CDR3 region: CASSQDPFRGTAGPDTQYF. In nucleotides, the CDR3 is TGTGCCAGCAGCCAAGATCCCTTCCGGGGGACTGCGGGGCCAGATACGCAGTATTTT.